The rows below give T cell receptor beta chains drawn from one sample of a study of blood T cells in healthy people across ages. Each CDR3 protein gets one entry after TCRdb re-called the 5' RACE reads with MiXCR. The sample carries hundreds of thousands of distinct CDR3 sequences, roughly 50% recorded once. Input material: blood. The receptors stem from an older woman in good health. CDR3s include the opening cysteine and the closing phenylalanine or tryptophan. Each record gives: V gene, CDR3 protein.

V: TRBV4-2
CDR3: CASSQDGGRGGGNTIYF

V: TRBV20-1
CDR3: CSGSLSVEQYF

V: TRBV29-1
CDR3: CSVLYPGKAYNEQFF

V: TRBV7-6
CDR3: CASSLVELAGSGANVLTF

V: TRBV5-5
CDR3: CASSLDPNRVTIGYGYTF

V: TRBV12-3/TRBV12-4
CDR3: CASTPGTFTDTQYF

V: TRBV5-5
CDR3: CASSLARQNTGAFF

V: TRBV28
CDR3: CAGSSGQIYEQYF

V: TRBV7-2
CDR3: CASSFFQETQYF

V: TRBV27
CDR3: CASPRIRWGTNTEAFF

V: TRBV5-1
CDR3: CASSGEGPGTEAFF

V: TRBV29-1
CDR3: CSVERGRSTDTQYF

V: TRBV27
CDR3: CASSLRLAGGPSGEQYF

V: TRBV27
CDR3: CASSRGRNLGSPLHF

V: TRBV20-1
CDR3: CSSPVSGKTDTQYF

V: TRBV15
CDR3: CATSRDTLGNQPQHF

V: TRBV6-6
CDR3: CASKVTEGDTEAFF

V: TRBV20-1
CDR3: CSARDRGQSYEQYF

V: TRBV29-1
CDR3: CSVGELMNTEAFF

V: TRBV28
CDR3: CASTLGGTGSLYGYTF

V: TRBV5-1
CDR3: CASSSQGPPYEQYF

V: TRBV20-1
CDR3: CSARVAGGELFF

V: TRBV7-2
CDR3: CASSPGASGYNEQFF